The 15 T cell receptor beta chains given below trace back to one sample, sequenced in a study of metastatic and nonmetastatic thyroid tumors. TCRdb reanalyzed the PCR reads with MiXCR. The repertoire holds roughly 15,000 clones, approximately 19% seen once, with roughly 14% in the top ten. No patient received treatment before thyroid surgery. The sequenced material came from blood. The source is a female donor with papillary thyroid cancer or a benign thyroid nodule (not recorded which). Some clones in this sample may be carry-over from other donors' samples.

The chain recombines TRBV5-1 with TRBJ1-1; possibly TRBD1 for D (5 bases). The CDR3 runs 14 residues. The germline gives CDR1 SGHRS, CDR2 YFSETQ. The V end lost 0 bases, the J end lost 2 bases, and 8 bases lay between the germline ends. The CDR3 DNA reads as TGCGCCAGCAGCTTGGTAGGGGAAAACACTGAAGCTTTCTTT. Encoded protein: CASSLVGENTEAFF.

By share, this clone counts as medium-sized. The chain recombines TRBV28 with TRBJ1-5, with unresolved D. This CDR3 has 11 residues. V gave up 3 bases and J gave up 6 bases, with 3 bases separating them. Germline lookup yields CDR1 MDHEN and CDR2 SYDVKM. CDR3 in amino acids: CASSFGQPQHF. The CDR3 DNA reads as TGTGCCAGCAGTTTTGGTCAGCCCCAGCATTTT.

The sample holds a few counts of this clone. The chain uses TRBV10-2 and TRBJ2-5, with TRBD2 matching 9 bases. Per the germline V gene, CDR1 is WSHSY and CDR2 is SAAADI. V was clipped by 7 bases and J by 5 bases; unmatched bases: 14. The CDR3 has 16 residues. CDR3: CASTTAGGVYIETQYF. Here the CDR3 DNA reads TGCGCCAGCACAACCGCGGGAGGGGTATATATTGAGACCCAGTACTTC.

V gene TRBV20-1 combines with J gene TRBJ2-1; the match to TRBD2 covers 8 bases. The V segment lost 6 bases and the J segment 3 bases; nucleotides outside the gene matches: 13. This CDR3 spans 16 amino acids. Germline values: CDR1 DFQATT, CDR2 SNEGSKA (reference sequence). This CDR3 reads CSAGDPGGPRYNEQFF. DNA of the CDR3: TGCAGTGCCGGGGATCCGGGAGGGCCCCGCTACAATGAGCAGTTCTTC.

This clone is medium-sized by share. This chain joins TRBV12-3 or TRBV12-4 and TRBJ2-7, with a weak D call TRBD2 (6 bases). The V gene lost 5 bases and the J gene lost 3 bases, with 11 bases spanning the gap. CDR3 length: 13 amino acids. The CDR3 DNA follows: TGTGCCAGCAGTACTAGCTTTTACTACGAGCAGTACTTC. Translating gives CASSTSFYYEQYF.

A word on this clone: This sample includes further DNA sequences coding for the same CDR3. The chain joins TRBV6-1 to TRBJ2-7; 9 positions agree with TRBD1. The V segment lost 6 bases and the J segment 0 bases; nucleotides outside the gene matches: 6. The CDR3 consists of 15 residues. Germline values: CDR1 MNHNS, CDR2 SASEGT. The DNA of the CDR3 is TGTGCCAGCAGGGACAGGGGCGACAGCTCCTACGAGCAGTACTTC. Translation gives CASRDRGDSSYEQYF.

This clone was counted ten times or more. The chain uses TRBV30 and TRBJ2-3, with 11 bases aligning to TRBD2. Unmatched junction bases numbered 15, after V lost 3 bases and J lost 1 base. This CDR3 region has 19 residues. Per the germline V gene, CDR1 is GTSNPN and CDR2 is SVGIG (reference sequence). The CDR3 spells CAWSPGLLAGGEGTDTQYF. Written as DNA, the CDR3 is TGTGCCTGGAGCCCGGGCCTTCTAGCGGGAGGAGAAGGCACAGATACGCAGTATTTT.

Sample share makes this clone medium-sized. The chain is built from TRBV20-1 and TRBJ2-3; D not resolved. Trimming removed 2 bases at V and 3 bases at J, with 9 bases between. The CDR3 length is 13 residues. Germline V gives CDR1 DFQATT, CDR2 SNEGSKA (reference sequence). The CDR3 sequence is CSARLPLTDTQYF. CDR3 in DNA: TGCAGTGCTAGACTACCGCTGACAGATACGCAGTATTTT.

The sample holds many counts of this clone. The chain recombines TRBV5-1 with TRBJ1-1; no reliable D call. The V end lost 4 bases, the J end lost 4 bases, and 14 bases lay between the germline ends. The V gene's germline CDR1 is SGHRS and CDR2 YFSETQ. CDR3 length: 14 residues. CDR3 protein: CASSPQPGGTEAFF. CDR3 DNA sequence: TGCGCCAGCAGCCCCCAGCCTGGAGGCACTGAAGCTTTCTTT.

In the case of this clone: A much larger clone is a single base away; this may be a read error. In the same sample, other DNA sequences code for this CDR3. CDR3: CASSPGTANNSPLHF. Here the CDR3 DNA reads TGTGCCAGCAGCCCGGGGACAGCAAATAATTCACCCCTCCATTTT. The chain has TRBV5-4 and TRBJ1-6; 7 positions agree with TRBD1. Germline CDR1 SGHNT, CDR2 YYREEE (reference sequence). This CDR3 spans 15 amino acids. Full variable domain (outside the CDR3, taken from reference TRBV5-4 and TRBJ1-6): ETGVTQSPTHLIKTRGQQVTLRCSSQSGHNTVSWYQQALGQGPQFIFQYYREEENGRGNFPPRFSGLQFPNYSSELNVNALELDDSALYLCASSPGTANNSPLHFGNGTRLTVT.

The chain couples TRBV6-1 to TRBJ2-2; perhaps D is TRBD1 or TRBD2 (5 bases each). The germline V gene has CDR1 MNHNS and CDR2 SASEGT. The CDR3 contains 14 residues. Trimming left V 7 bases short and J 11 bases short, with 20 bases between. For the CDR3, the DNA is TGTGCCAGCAATGGTGGGACCTTCACCTGTGAGCTGTTTTTT. Translating it yields CASNGGTFTCELFF.

This clone was found many times. The gene calls are TRBV20-1 and TRBJ1-1; TRBD1 matches at 8 bases. Per germline, CDR1 DFQATT and CDR2 SNEGSKA (reference sequence). The CDR3 is made up of 13 amino acids. With V trimmed by 7 bases and J by 0 bases, 4 bases remained unmatched. For the CDR3, the DNA is TGCAGTGTCCCGGGACAGGTGAACACTGAAGCTTTCTTT. This sequence encodes CSVPGQVNTEAFF.

This clone was found many times. This CDR3 reads CASSQDGMSNEKLFF. The CDR3 region has the DNA TGCGCCAGCAGCCAAGATGGAATGTCTAATGAAAAACTGTTTTTT. J is TRBJ1-4 and V is TRBV4-3, with D unresolved. In germline, CDR1 is LGHNA, CDR2 YSLEER. V lost 0 bases to trimming and J lost 3 bases, with 8 bases between them. The CDR3 is 15 residues long.

On this clone itself: One junction end disagrees with the germline gene, perhaps due to a read error. The rearrangement uses TRBV3-1 and TRBJ1-3; D is unresolved. CDR3 length: 12 amino acids. Germline V gene sequence: CDR1 LGHDT, CDR2 YNNKEL (reference sequence). The CDR3 loop is CASSQERRRIDF. DNA for the CDR3: TGTGCCAGCAGCCAAGAGAGGAGAAGGATTGATTTT.

This clone was counted ten times or more. This rearrangement joins TRBV11-1 to TRBJ2-1, with a weak D call TRBD2 (7 bases). CDR3 length equals 15 residues. V dropped 5 bases and J dropped 2 bases, with 13 bases sitting between them. In germline, CDR1 is SGHAT, CDR2 FQDESV (reference sequence). Written as DNA, the CDR3 is TGTGCCAGCAGCGGGGGGAGGGGGACCTACAATGAGCAGTTCTTC. Protein sequence: CASSGGRGTYNEQFF. The complete variable domain, with remaining parts taken from reference TRBV11-1 and TRBJ2-1, reads EAEVAQSPRYKITEKSQAVAFWCDPISGHATLYWYRQILGQGPELLVQFQDESVVDDSQLPKDRFSAERLKGVDSTLKIQPAELGDSAMYLCASSGGRGTYNEQFFGPGTRLTVL.